This T cell receptor (beta chain) came from a study of tumor-infiltrating lymphocytes in primary liver carcinoma. Per germline, CDR1 SEHNR and CDR2 FQNEAQ (reference sequence). CDR3 length: 12 amino acids. Study results and limitations: Relative to blood, tumors carried a significantly larger fraction of the repertoire in their top 250 clones (p = 0.039).

TCR beta cDNA was made from approximately 500 ng total RNA with a constant-region primer. Three-round nested multiplex PCR performed with slightly modified ARM-PCR produced the TCR beta libraries. Rounds one and two of PCR, each of 10 cycles, were primed with TRBV1-TRBV30 forward primers and a C-beta reverse primer. TCRdb redid the calling of the multiplex PCR reads with MiXCR, one entry per CDR3 protein. This sample yields roughly 50,000 distinct CDR3 sequences, of which about 68% are seen a single time; 25% belongs to the top ten. From unsorted bulk tissue weighing roughly 17-31 mg, DNA and RNA were co-extracted. Those sampled were patients whose primary liver carcinoma was treated by surgical resection. This clonotype was recorded once. Antigen unknown. The junction and the germline gene differ at one end; a read error may be behind it.

The clonotype originates from a middle-aged man with primary liver carcinoma and hepatitis B virus infection. The chain combines TRBV7-9 with TRBJ2-1; possible D gene TRBD2, 6 bases. The material sequenced was liver tumor tissue from sampling region 2. Subset reported: tumor region T2, inferior pole. Here the CDR3 reads CASSNTSNEQLF. DNA for the CDR3: TGTGCCAGCAGCAATACTAGCAATGAGCAGCTCTTC.